This TCR beta chain is drawn from a study of T cells in Graves' hyperthyroidism and ophthalmopathy. Study results and limitations: Blood held most thyroid clonotypes expanded above 0.001 frequency.

TCR beta CDR3 regions were amplified from RNA. A first-round RT-PCR of the TCR CDR3 used the HTBI primer set. TCRdb used MiXCR to reprocess the multiplex PCR reads, holding one entry per CDR3 protein. This table has over 400,000 distinct CDR3 sequences, roughly 23% appearing once. Between the trimmed V and J ends, which lost 4 bases and 8 bases, there was a span of 23 bases. The CDR3 spans 17 residues. From germline, CDR1 is MNHEY and CDR2 SMNVEV (reference sequence). Enrolled ophthalmopathy patients presented with a Clinical Activity Score of at least 3, a NOSPECS grade of at least 4, and disease duration under 3 months. This clonotype has a count of ten or more. The antigen remains unidentified.

The clonotype was recovered from a woman aged 70 to 79 with Graves' ophthalmopathy. The sample comprised blood. The chain carries TRBV27 and TRBJ1-4; D might be TRBD1 (5 bases). The CDR3 is CASSSRPGAIAGEKLFF. The CDR3 DNA sequence: TGTGCCAGCAGTTCGAGGCCCGGGGCCATTGCAGGGGAAAAACTGTTTTTT.